A single sample gave rise to the 8 T cell receptor beta chains below, sequenced in a study of siplizumab effects on memory and regulatory T cells. Profiling relied on immunoSEQ multiplex PCR, and the TCRdb table lists in-frame clones only, not all of them. The sample consists of approximately 75,000 clones, around 93% of them appearing once. The sample consisted of CD8+ T cells sorted from blood. The receptors were gathered from a human donor in good health.

The chain employs TRBV7-8 and TRBJ2-3; D remains ambiguous. The CDR3 covers 12 residues. Germline loops: CDR1 SGHVS, CDR2 FQNEAQ. The CDR3 here is CVTTGEADTQYF. The CDR3 DNA reads TGTGTCACAACTGGGGAAGCAGATACGCAGTATTTT.

This clone has just one count. The gene calls are TRBV10-3 and TRBJ2-3; no clear D gene. This CDR3 comprises 13 residues. Per the germline V gene, CDR1 is ENHRY and CDR2 is SYGVKD. Trimming took off 2 bases at V and 2 bases at J, with 5 bases between the two ends. CDR3 protein: CAISEEFTDTQYF. The CDR3 bases are TGTGCCATCAGTGAGGAGTTCACAGATACGCAGTATTTT.

The chain couples TRBV21-1 to TRBJ1-2; TRBD1 is the table's D call and was not checked against the DNA. TRBV21-1 is recorded as a pseudogene. The CDR3 covers 16 residues. The CDR3 protein is CASSKKGANSFYGYTF. In DNA, the CDR3 is TGTGCCAGCAGCAAAAAGGGGGCGAATTCTTTCTATGGCTACACCTTC.

V and J are TRBV27 and TRBJ1-3; D is unclear. The V gene lost 0 bases and the J gene lost 0 bases, with 9 bases spanning the gap. In germline, CDR1 is MNHEY, CDR2 SMNVEV (reference sequence). The CDR3 contains 16 residues. In nucleotides, the CDR3 is TGTGCCAGCAGTTTATCGTCTCCTGTCTCTGGAAACACCATATATTTT. Encoded protein: CASSLSSPVSGNTIYF.

The sample holds one count of this clone. V is TRBV13 and J is TRBJ1-1; the match to TRBD1 covers 7 bases. In germline, CDR1 is PRHDT, CDR2 FYEKMQ (reference sequence). Unmatched junction bases numbered 3, after V lost 4 bases and J lost 4 bases. CDR3 length: 13 amino acids. The CDR3 DNA is TGTGCCAGCAGCTGGACAGGTCCCACTGAAGCTTTCTTT. It is translated as CASSWTGPTEAFF.

The chain joins TRBV18 to TRBJ2-1, with D unresolved. Germline CDR1 reads KGHSH; CDR2 reads LQKENI. The CDR3 spans 14 residues. V was trimmed by 6 bases and J by 2 bases, leaving 11 bases between them. The CDR3 region has the DNA TGTGCCAGCTCCCCTGACTCAACCTACAATGAGCAGTTCTTC. This codes for CASSPDSTYNEQFF.

The DNA of the CDR3 is TGTGCCAGCAGCCGACAGGGAATGACATTTGAGCAGTTCTTC. This encodes CASSRQGMTFEQFF. The chain carries TRBV27 and TRBJ2-1, with 7 nucleotides matching TRBD1. The trim removed 6 bases at V and 9 bases at J, leaving 11 bases unmatched. Germline loops: CDR1 MNHEY, CDR2 SMNVEV (reference sequence). The CDR3 runs to 14 residues.

V gene TRBV27 combines with J gene TRBJ2-7; 7 bases are a match to TRBD2. Germline V gene lookup returns CDR1 MNHEY and CDR2 SMNVEV (reference sequence). Germline trimming cut 5 bases from V and 6 bases from J; bases unmatched to any gene: 1. The CDR3 sequence is 11 residues long. Here the CDR3 DNA reads TGTGCCAGCAGTCCGGGGGGCGAGCAGTACTTC. Translating it yields CASSPGGEQYF.